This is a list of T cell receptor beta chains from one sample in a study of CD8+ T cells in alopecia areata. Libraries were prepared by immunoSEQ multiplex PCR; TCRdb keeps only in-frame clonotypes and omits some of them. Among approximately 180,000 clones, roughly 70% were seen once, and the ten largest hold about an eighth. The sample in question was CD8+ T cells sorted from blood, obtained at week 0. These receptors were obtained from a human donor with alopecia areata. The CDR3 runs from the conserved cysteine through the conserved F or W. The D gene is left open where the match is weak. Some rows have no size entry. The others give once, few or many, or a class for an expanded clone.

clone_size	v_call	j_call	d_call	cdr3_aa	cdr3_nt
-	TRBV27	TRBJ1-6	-	CASSSASSYNSPLHF	TGTGCCAGCAGTTCAGCAAGCTCCTATAATTCACCCCTCCACTTT
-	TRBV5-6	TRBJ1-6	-	CASSLDIGINDNSPLHF	TGTGCCAGCAGCTTGGATATAGGGATAAACGATAATTCACCCCTCCACTTT
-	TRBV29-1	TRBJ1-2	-	CSVEARPYGYTF	TGCAGCGTTGAGGCCCGACCCTATGGCTACACCTTC
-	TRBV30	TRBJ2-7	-	CAWGQKSYEQYF	TGTGCCTGGGGACAGAAGAGCTACGAGCAGTACTTC
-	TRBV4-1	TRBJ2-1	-	CASSQEVRGMGEQFF	TGCGCCAGCAGCCAAGAGGTTCGGGGGATGGGTGAGCAGTTCTTC
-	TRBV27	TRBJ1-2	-	CASRSSAPGYTF	TGTGCCAGCAGATCAAGTGCCCCGGGCTACACCTTC
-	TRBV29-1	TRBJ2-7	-	CSVGKGPSYEQYF	TGCAGCGTGGGGAAGGGGCCCTCCTACGAGCAGTACTTC
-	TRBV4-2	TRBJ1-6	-	CASSPGRGSPLHF	TGTGCCAGCAGCCCCGGACGAGGATCACCCCTCCACTTT
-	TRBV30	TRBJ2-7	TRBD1	CAWSNPGQGAYEQYF	TGTGCCTGGAGTAATCCGGGACAGGGGGCCTACGAGCAGTACTTC
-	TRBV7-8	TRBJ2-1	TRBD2	CASSHPERGSGAGGYNEQFF	TGTGCCAGCAGCCACCCAGAAAGGGGTAGCGGGGCGGGGGGCTACAATGAGCAGTTCTTC
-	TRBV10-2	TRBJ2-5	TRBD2	CASSDWEGETQYF	TGCGCCAGCAGTGATTGGGAGGGTGAGACCCAGTACTTC
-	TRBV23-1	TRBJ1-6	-	CARTSSQSRAGENSPLHF	TGCGCCCGAACCAGCAGTCAATCTAGGGCAGGGGAAAATTCACCCCTCCACTTT
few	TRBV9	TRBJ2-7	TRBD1	CASSVSDRGESYEQYF	TGTGCCAGCAGCGTTTCCGACAGGGGGGAATCCTACGAGCAGTACTTC
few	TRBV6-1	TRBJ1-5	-	CASTRGGNQPQHF	TGTGCCAGCACCCGAGGAGGCAATCAGCCCCAGCATTTT
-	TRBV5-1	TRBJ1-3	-	CASRSTRDLGNTIYF	TGCGCCAGCAGATCCACCAGGGATCTCGGAAACACCATATATTTT
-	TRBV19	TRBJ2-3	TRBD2	CASSIRLAGGTSTDTQYF	TGTGCCAGTAGTATTCGACTAGCGGGGGGGACTAGCACAGATACGCAGTATTTT
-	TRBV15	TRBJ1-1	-	CATRTGTVAFF	TGTGCCACCCGAACAGGGACGGTGGCTTTCTTT
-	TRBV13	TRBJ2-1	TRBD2	CASSLLAGGDEQFF	TGTGCCAGCAGCTTACTAGCGGGTGGGGATGAGCAGTTCTTC
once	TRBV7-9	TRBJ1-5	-	CASSLGGHSSQPQHF	TGTGCCAGCAGCTTAGGGGGACATAGTTCTCAGCCCCAGCATTTT
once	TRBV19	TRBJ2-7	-	CASSIGQAYEQYF	TGTGCCAGTAGTATAGGCCAGGCCTACGAGCAGTACTTC
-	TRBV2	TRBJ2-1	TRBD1	CASSEWGTGRDEQFF	TGTGCCAGCAGTGAATGGGGGACAGGACGGGATGAGCAGTTCTTC
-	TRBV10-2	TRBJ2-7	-	CASSLDGSYEQYF	TGCGCCAGCAGTTTAGACGGTTCCTACGAGCAGTACTTC
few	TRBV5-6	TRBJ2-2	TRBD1	CASSFGQGGGELFF	TGTGCCAGCAGCTTCGGACAGGGCGGCGGGGAGCTGTTTTTT
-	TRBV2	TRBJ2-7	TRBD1	CASSVRQGQNEQYF	TGTGCCAGCAGCGTAAGACAGGGGCAGAACGAGCAGTACTTC
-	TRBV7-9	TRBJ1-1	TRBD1	CASSRPGTANTEAFF	TGTGCCAGCAGCCGTCCCGGGACAGCGAACACTGAAGCTTTCTTT
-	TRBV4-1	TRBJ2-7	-	CASSQDHRDYYEQYF	TGCGCCAGCAGCCAAGACCACCGCGACTACTACGAGCAGTACTTC
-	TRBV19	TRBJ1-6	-	CASSMAPRVNSPLHF	TGTGCCAGTAGTATGGCGCCCAGGGTTAATTCACCCCTCCACTTT
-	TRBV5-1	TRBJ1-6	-	CASKRWGWISPLHF	TGCGCCAGCAAAAGGTGGGGTTGGATTTCACCCCTCCACTTT
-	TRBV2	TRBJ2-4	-	CASSETDIQYF	TGTGCCAGCAGTGAGACTGACATTCAGTACTTC
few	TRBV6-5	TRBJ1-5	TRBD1	CASSYQGEQPQHF	TGTGCCAGCAGTTATCAGGGGGAGCAGCCCCAGCATTTT
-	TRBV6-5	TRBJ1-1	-	CAGSYRMNTEAFF	TGTGCCGGCAGTTATCGGATGAACACTGAAGCTTTCTTT
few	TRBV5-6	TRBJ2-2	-	CASSLPGTNTGELFF	TGTGCCAGCAGCTTGCCAGGGACGAACACCGGGGAGCTGTTTTTT
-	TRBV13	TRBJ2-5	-	CASSPSGETQYF	TGTGCCAGCAGCCCAAGTGGTGAGACCCAGTACTTC
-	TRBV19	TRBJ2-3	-	CASSILTADTQYF	TGTGCCAGTAGTATCCTCACTGCAGATACGCAGTATTTT
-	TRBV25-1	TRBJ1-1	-	CASSEYDKAGRAGAFF	TGTGCCAGCAGTGAATATGATAAGGCAGGAAGGGCTGGAGCTTTCTTT
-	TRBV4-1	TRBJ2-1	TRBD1	CASSQATGGAGDEQFF	TGCGCCAGCAGCCAGGCAACAGGGGGCGCAGGGGATGAGCAGTTCTTC
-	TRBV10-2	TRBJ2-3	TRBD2	CASSEERGSDTQYF	TGCGCCAGCAGTGAGGAGCGGGGGTCAGATACGCAGTATTTT
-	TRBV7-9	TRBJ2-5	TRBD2	CASSSPGDGGGPQYF	TGTGCCAGCAGCTCCCCCGGCGACGGGGGGGGACCCCAGTACTTC
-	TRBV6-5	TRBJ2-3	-	CASMSISEDTQYF	TGTGCCAGCATGAGCATTTCGGAAGATACGCAGTATTTT
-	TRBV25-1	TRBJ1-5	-	CASRGGVGQPQHF	TGTGCCAGCAGGGGCGGGGTCGGTCAGCCCCAGCATTTT
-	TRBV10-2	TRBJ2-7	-	CASTDSGQTYEQYF	TGCGCCAGCACCGACTCCGGACAGACCTACGAGCAGTACTTC
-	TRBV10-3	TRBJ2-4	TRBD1	CATGTDSKNIQYF	TGTGCCACCGGGACAGACTCCAAAAACATTCAGTACTTC
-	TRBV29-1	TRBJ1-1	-	CSVVLGEAFF	TGCAGCGTTGTCTTGGGTGAAGCTTTCTTT
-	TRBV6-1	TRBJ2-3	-	CATTGPGTDTQYF	TGTGCCACCACAGGGCCGGGCACAGATACGCAGTATTTT
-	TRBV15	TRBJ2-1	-	CATSRGGKEQFF	TGTGCCACCAGCAGAGGTGGGAAAGAGCAGTTCTTC
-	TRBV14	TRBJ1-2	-	CASSQDPGARGYTF	TGTGCCAGCAGCCAAGATCCGGGGGCGCGAGGCTACACCTTC
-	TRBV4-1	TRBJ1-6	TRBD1	CASSLTWTGRYSPLHF	TGCGCCAGCAGCCTTACATGGACAGGGAGGTATTCACCCCTCCACTTT
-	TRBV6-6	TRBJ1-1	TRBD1	CASSQDRGPEAFF	TGTGCCAGCAGTCAAGACAGGGGGCCTGAAGCTTTCTTT
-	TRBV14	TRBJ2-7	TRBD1	CASSPQGQDSYEQYF	TGTGCCAGCAGCCCTCAGGGACAGGACTCCTACGAGCAGTACTTC